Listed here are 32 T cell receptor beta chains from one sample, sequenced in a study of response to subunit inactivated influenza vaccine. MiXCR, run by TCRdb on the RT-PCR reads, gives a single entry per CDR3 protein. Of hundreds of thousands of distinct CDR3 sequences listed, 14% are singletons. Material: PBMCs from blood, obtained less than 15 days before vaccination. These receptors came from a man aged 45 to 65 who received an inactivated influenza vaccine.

The DNA of the CDR3 is TGCGCCAGCAGAAACACGGGCCAAAGCACAGATACGCAGTATTTT. Translation: CASRNTGQSTDTQYF. The chain is built from TRBV5-1 and TRBJ2-3, with unresolved D. The germline gives CDR1 SGHRS, CDR2 YFSETQ. V was clipped by 5 bases and J by 0 bases, with 13 bases between them. CDR3 size: 15 residues.

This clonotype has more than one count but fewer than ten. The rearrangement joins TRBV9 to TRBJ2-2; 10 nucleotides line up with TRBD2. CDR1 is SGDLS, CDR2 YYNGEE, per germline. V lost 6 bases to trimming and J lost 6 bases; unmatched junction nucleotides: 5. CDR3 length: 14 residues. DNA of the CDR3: TGTGCCAGCAAGTCTAGCGGGAGAGCCGGGGAGCTGTTTTTT. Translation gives CASKSSGRAGELFF.

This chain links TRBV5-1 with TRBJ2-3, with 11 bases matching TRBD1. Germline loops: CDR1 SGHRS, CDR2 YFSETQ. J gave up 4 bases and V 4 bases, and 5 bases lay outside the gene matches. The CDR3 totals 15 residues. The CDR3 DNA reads TGCGCCAGCAGCGCGGGACAGGGGGGTGCAGATACGCAGTATTTT. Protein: CASSAGQGGADTQYF.

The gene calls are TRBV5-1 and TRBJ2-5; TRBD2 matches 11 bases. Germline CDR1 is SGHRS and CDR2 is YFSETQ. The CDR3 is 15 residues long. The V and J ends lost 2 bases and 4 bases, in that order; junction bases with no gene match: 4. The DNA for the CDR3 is TGCGCCAGCAGCTTCGGGGGACTAGCGGCAGAGACCCAGTACTTC. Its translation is CASSFGGLAAETQYF.

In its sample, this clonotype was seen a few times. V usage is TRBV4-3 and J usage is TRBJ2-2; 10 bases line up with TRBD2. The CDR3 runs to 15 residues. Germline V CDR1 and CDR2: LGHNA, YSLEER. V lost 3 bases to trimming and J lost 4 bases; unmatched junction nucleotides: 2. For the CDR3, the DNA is TGCGCCAGCAGCCATAGCGGGGGGATCACCGGGGAGCTGTTTTTT. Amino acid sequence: CASSHSGGITGELFF.

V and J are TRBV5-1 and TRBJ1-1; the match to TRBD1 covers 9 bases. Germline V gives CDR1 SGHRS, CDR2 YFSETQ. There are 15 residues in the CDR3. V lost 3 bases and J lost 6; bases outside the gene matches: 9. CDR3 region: CASSSTGGRDAEAFF. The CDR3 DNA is TGCGCCAGCAGCTCGACAGGGGGAAGAGACGCTGAAGCTTTCTTT.

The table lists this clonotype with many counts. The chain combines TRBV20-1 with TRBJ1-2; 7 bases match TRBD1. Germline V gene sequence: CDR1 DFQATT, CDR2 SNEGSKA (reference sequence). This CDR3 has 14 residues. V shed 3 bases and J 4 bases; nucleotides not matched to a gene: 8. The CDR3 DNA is TGCAGTGCTAGCGACAAAAGGGGGCCCTATGGCTACACCTTC. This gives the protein CSASDKRGPYGYTF.

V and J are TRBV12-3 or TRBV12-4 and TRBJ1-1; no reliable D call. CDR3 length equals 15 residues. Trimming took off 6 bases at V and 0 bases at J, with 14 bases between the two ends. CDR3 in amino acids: CASSPQRGMNTEAFF. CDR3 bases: TGTGCCAGCAGCCCCCAGCGGGGAATGAACACTGAAGCTTTCTTT.

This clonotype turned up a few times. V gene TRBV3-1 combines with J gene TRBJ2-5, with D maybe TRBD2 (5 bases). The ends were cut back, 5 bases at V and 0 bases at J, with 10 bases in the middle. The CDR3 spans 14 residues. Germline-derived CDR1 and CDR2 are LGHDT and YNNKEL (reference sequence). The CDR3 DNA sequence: TGTGCCAGCAGCAGAGGGTGGAACCAAGAGACCCAGTACTTC. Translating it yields CASSRGWNQETQYF.

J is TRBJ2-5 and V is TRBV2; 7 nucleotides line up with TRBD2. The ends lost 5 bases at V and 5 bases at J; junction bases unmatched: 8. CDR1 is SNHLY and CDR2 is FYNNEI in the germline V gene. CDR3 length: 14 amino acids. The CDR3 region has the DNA TGTGCCAGCAGTCGGGACTATACTACCGAGACCCAGTACTTC. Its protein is CASSRDYTTETQYF.

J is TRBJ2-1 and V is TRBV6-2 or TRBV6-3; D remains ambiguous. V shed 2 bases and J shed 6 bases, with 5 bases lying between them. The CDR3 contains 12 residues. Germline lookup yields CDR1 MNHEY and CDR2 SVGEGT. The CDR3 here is CASSYGPNEQFF. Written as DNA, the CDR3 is TGTGCCAGCAGTTACGGTCCCAATGAGCAGTTCTTC.

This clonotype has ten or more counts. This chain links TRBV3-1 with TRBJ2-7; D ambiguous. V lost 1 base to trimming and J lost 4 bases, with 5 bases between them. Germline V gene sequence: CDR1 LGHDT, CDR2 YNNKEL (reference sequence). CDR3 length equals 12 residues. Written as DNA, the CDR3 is TGTGCCAGCAGCCAAGGCCTATACGAGCAGTACTTC. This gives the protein CASSQGLYEQYF.

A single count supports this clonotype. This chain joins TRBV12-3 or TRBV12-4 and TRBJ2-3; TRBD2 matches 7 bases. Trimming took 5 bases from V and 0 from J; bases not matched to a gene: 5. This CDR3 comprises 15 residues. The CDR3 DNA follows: TGTGCCAGCAGTCCTCAGCGGGGTAGCACAGATACGCAGTATTTT. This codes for CASSPQRGSTDTQYF.

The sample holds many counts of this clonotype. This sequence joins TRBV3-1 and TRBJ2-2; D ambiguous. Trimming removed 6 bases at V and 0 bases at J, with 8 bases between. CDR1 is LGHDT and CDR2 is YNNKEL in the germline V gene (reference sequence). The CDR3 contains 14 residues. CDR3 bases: TGTGCCAGCAGGGATCAACCGAACACCGGGGAGCTGTTTTTT. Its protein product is CASRDQPNTGELFF. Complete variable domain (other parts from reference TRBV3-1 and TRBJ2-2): DTAVSQTPKYLVTQMGNDKSIKCEQNLGHDTMYWYKQDSKKFLKIMFSYNNKELIINETVPNRFSPKSPDKAHLNLHINSLELGDSAVYFCASRDQPNTGELFFGEGSRLTVL.

In DNA, the CDR3 is TGTGCCAGCAGCTTAACAGGACTAGTTGGTTCTAAAAACATTCAGTACTTC. Encoded protein: CASSLTGLVGSKNIQYF. The chain uses TRBV7-2 and TRBJ2-4, with 7 bases matching TRBD2. Germline V gives CDR1 SGHTA, CDR2 FQGNSA. This CDR3 contains 17 residues. V shed 2 bases and J 4 bases; nucleotides not matched to a gene: 11.

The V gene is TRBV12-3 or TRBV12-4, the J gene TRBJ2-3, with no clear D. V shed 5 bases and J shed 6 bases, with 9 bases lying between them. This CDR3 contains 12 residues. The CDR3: CASSPRFDTQYF. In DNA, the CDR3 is TGTGCCAGCAGTCCACGGTTCGATACGCAGTATTTT.

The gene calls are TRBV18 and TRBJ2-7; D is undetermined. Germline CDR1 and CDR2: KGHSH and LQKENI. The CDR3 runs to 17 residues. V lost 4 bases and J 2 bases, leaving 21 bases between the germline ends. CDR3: CASSLAADVTRPYEQYF. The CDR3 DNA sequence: TGTGCCAGCTCACTGGCAGCTGACGTGACCCGACCCTACGAGCAGTACTTC.

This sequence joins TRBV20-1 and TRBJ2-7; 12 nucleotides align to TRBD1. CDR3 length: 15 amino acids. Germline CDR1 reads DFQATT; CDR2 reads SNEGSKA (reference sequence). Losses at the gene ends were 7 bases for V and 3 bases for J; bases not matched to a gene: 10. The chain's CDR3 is CSGLPGTGGVYEQYF. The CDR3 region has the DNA TGCAGTGGTCTGCCCGGGACAGGGGGCGTCTACGAGCAGTACTTC.

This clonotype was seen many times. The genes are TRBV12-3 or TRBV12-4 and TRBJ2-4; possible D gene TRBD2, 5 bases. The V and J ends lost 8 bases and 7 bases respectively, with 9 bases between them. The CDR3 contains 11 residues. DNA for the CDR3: TGTGCCAGCGGTCCGGGGAACATTCAGTACTTC. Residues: CASGPGNIQYF.

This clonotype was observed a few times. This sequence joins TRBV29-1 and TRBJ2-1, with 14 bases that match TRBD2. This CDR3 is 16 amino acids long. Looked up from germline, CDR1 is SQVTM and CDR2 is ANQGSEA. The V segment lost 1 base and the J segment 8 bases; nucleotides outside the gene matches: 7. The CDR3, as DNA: TGCAGCGTTGAAGGCCGACTAGCGGGAGGGCGTTATGAGCAGTTCTTC. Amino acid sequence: CSVEGRLAGGRYEQFF.

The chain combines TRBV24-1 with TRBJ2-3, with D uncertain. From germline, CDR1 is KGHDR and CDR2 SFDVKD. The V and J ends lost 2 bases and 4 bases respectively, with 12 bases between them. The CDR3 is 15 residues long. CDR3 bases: TGTGCCACCAGTGATTCCCTCGCGGCGGCAGATACGCAGTATTTT. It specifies CATSDSLAAADTQYF.

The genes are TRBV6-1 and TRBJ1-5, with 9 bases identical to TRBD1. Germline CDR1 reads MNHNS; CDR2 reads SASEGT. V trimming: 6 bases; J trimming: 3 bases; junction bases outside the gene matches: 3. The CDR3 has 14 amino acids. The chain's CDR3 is CASSWTGVNQPQHF. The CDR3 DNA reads TGTGCCAGCAGCTGGACAGGGGTCAATCAGCCCCAGCATTTT.

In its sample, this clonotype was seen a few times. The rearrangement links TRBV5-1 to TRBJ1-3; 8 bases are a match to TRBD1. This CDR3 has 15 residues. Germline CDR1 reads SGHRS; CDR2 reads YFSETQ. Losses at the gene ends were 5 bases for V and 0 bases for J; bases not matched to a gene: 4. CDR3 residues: CASSTGGVSGNTIYF. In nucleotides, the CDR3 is TGCGCCAGCAGTACAGGGGGAGTCTCTGGAAACACCATATATTTT.

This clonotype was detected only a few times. CDR3 sequence (DNA): TGTGCCAGTACCGGGACAGGGGGCGGCTATGGCTACACCTTC. Protein product: CASTGTGGGYGYTF. The chain is built from TRBV5-4 and TRBJ1-2; 12 bases align to TRBD1. The CDR3 contains 14 residues. J lost 4 bases, V lost 8 bases, and 6 bases had no gene match. From germline, CDR1 is SGHNT and CDR2 YYREEE (reference sequence).

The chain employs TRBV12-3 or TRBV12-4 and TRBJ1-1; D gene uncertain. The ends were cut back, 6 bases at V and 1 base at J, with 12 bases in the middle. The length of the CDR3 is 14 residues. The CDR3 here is CASSPGNQNTEAFF. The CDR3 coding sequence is TGTGCCAGCAGCCCCGGGAACCAGAACACTGAAGCTTTCTTT.

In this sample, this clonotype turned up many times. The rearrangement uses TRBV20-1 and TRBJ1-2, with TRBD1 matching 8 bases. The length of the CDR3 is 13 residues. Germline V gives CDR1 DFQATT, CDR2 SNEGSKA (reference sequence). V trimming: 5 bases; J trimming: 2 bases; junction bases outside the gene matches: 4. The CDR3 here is CSAGQGENYGYTF. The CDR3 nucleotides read TGCAGTGCTGGACAGGGAGAAAACTATGGCTACACCTTC.

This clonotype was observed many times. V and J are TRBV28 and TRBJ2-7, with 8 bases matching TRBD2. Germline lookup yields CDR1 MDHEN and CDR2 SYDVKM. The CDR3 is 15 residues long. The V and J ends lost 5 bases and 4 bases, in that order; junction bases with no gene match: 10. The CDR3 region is CASSLQGLAGYEQYF. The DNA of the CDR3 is TGTGCCAGCAGTCTCCAAGGGCTAGCGGGTTACGAGCAGTACTTC.

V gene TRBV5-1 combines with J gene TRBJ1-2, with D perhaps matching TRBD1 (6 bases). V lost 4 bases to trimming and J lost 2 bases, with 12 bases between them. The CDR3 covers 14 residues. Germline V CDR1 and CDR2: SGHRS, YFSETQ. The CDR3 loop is CASSGGQHNYGYTF. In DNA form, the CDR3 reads TGCGCCAGCAGCGGAGGACAGCACAACTATGGCTACACCTTC.

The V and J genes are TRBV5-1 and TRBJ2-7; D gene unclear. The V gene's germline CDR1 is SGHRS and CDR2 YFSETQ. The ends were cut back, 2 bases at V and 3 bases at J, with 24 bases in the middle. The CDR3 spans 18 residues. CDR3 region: CASSLAPYRALIGYEQYF. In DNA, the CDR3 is TGCGCCAGCAGCTTAGCCCCCTACCGGGCCCTCATCGGCTACGAGCAGTACTTC.

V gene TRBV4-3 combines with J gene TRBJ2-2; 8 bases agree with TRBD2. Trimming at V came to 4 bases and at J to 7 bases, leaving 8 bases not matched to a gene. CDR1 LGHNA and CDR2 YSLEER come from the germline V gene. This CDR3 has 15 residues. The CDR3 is CASSPGGVLSGELFF. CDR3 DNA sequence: TGCGCCAGCAGCCCCGGGGGGGTGTTAAGCGGGGAGCTGTTTTTT.

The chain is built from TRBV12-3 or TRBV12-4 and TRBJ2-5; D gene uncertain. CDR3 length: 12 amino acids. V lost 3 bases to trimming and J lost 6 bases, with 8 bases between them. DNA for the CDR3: TGTGCCAGCAGTTTGGGTGCACAGACCCAGTACTTC. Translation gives CASSLGAQTQYF.

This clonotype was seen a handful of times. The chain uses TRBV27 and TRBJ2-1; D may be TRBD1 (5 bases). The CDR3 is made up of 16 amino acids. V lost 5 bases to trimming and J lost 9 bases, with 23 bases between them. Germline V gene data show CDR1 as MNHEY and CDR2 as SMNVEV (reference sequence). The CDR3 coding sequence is TGTGCCAGCAGTCCAGGGCCGCGTTTCGGAAATGCTGAGCAGTTCTTC. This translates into CASSPGPRFGNAEQFF.